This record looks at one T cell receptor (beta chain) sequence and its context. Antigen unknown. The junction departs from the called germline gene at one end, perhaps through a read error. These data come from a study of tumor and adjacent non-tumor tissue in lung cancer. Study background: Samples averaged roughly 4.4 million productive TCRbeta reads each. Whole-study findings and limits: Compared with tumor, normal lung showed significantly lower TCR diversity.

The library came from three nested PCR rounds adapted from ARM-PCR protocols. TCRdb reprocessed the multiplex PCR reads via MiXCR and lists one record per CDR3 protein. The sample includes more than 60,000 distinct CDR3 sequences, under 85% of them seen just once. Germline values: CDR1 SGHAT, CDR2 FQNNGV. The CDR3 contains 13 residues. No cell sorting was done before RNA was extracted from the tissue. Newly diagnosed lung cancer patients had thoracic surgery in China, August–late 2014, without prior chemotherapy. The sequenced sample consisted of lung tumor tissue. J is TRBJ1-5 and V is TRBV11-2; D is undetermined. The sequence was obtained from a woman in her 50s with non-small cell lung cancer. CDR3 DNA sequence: TGTGATAGCAGCCCGAACGGCTATCAGTCCCAGCATTTT. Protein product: CDSSPNGYQSQHF.